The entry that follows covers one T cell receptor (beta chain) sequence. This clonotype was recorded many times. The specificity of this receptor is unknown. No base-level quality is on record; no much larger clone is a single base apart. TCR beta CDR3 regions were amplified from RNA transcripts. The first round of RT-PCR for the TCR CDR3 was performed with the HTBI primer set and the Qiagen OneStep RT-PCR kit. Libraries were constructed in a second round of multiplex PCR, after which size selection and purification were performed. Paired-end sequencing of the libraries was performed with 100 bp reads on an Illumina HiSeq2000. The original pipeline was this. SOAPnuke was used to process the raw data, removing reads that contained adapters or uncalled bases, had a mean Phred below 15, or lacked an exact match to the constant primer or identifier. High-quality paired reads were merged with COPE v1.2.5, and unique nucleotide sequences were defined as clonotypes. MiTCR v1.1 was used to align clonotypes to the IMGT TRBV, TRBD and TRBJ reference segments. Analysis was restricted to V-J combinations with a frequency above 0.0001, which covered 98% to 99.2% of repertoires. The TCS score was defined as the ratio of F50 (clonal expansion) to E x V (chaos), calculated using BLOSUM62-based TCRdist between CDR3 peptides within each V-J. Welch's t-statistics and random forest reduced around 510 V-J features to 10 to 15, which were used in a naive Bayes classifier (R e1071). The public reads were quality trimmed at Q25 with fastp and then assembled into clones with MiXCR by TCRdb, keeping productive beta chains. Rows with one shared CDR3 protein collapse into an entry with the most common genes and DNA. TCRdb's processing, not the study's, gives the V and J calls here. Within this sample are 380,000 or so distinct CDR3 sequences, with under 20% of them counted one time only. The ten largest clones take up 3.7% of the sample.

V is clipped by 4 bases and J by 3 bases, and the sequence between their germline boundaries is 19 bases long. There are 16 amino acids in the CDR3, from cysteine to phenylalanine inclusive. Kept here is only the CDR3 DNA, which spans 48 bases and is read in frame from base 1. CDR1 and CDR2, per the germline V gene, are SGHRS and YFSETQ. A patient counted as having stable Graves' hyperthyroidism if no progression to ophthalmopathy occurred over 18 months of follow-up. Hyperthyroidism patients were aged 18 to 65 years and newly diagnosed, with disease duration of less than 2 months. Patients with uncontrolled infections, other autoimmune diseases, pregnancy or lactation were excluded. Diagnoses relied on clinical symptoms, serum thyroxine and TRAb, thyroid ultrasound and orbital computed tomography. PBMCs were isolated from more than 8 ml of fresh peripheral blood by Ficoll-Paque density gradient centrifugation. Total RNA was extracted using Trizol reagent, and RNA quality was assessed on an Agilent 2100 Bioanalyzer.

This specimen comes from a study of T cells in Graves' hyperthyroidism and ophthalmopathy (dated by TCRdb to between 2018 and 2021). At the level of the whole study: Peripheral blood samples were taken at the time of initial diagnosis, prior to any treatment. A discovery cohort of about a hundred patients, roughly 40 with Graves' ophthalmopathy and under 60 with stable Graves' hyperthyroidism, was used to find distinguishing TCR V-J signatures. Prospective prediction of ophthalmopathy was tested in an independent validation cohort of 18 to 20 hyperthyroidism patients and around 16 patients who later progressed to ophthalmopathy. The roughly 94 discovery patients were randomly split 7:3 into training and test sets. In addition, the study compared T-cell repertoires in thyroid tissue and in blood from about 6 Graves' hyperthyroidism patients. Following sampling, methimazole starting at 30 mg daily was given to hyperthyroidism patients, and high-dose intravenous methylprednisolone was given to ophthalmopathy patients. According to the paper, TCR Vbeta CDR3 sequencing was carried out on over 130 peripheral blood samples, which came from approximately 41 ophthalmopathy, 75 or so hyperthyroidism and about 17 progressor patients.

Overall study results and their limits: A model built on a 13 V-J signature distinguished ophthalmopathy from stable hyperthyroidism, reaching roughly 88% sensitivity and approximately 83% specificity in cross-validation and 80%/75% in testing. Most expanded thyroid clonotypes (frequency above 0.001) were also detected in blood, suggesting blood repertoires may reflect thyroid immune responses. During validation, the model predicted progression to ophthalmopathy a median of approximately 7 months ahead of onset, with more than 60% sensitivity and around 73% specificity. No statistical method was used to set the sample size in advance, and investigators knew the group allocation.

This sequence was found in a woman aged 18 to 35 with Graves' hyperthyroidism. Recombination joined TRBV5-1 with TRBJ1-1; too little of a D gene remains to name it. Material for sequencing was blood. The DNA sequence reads TGCGCCAGCAGCCCAAGGTTGGACTCGACGGACACTGAAGCTTTCTTT. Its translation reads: CASSPRLDSTDTEAFF.